The rows below give T cell receptor beta chains drawn from one sample of a study of control samples from healthy donors and cancer patients. Only in-frame clones appear in the TCRdb table, and some are missing; sequencing was by immunoSEQ multiplex PCR. The data contain over 150,000 clones, 94% of them singletons. Sequenced sample: blood. These receptors originate from a woman younger than 30 in good health. Each CDR3 is given with its conserved first and last residue. The D gene is left open where the match is weak. Some rows mark clone size as missing; the rest say once, few, many or name a class of expanded clone.

D	size	V	J	DNA	CDR3
.	.	TRBV6-1	TRBJ1-5	TGTGCCAGCAGTCACGGAGACGGAGGGCAGCCCCAGCATTTT	CASSHGDGGQPQHF
TRBD2	.	TRBV4-2	TRBJ2-2	TGTGCCAGCAGCCAAGTTCAGCGGGAGGAATCCGAACACCGGGGAGCTGTTTTT	CASSQVQREESEHRGAVF
.	.	TRBV7-2	TRBJ1-4	TGTGCCAGCAGCTTAGCGAGCAGTAATGAAAAACTGTTTTTT	CASSLASSNEKLFF
TRBD1	.	TRBV7-3	TRBJ2-7	TGTGCCAGCAGCTTAATTGCGACAGGGGCATCTTACGAGCAGTACTTC	CASSLIATGASYEQYF
.	.	TRBV5-3	TRBJ2-7	TGTGCCAGACCCCCCACAGGGACGGTCTACGAGCAGTACTTC	CARPPTGTVYEQYF
TRBD1	.	TRBV6-2/TRBV6-3	TRBJ1-2	TGTGCCAGCAGTTTCCGGGACAGGGACTATGGCTACACCTTC	CASSFRDRDYGYTF
.	.	TRBV12-5	TRBJ1-5	TGTGCTAGTGGTTCAGCCAGGCTTAGCAATCAGCCCCAGCATTTT	CASGSARLSNQPQHF
.	.	TRBV6-5	TRBJ1-2	TGTGCCAGCAGAGTGGTAGGGGTGGGTGGCTACACCTTC	CASRVVGVGGYTF
.	.	TRBV4-2	TRBJ2-3	TGTGCCAGCAGCCAAGATTGGCTAGCTGTGGCAGATACGCAGTATTTT	CASSQDWLAVADTQYF
.	.	TRBV6-5	TRBJ1-1	TGTGCCAGCAGTCGTCGACAGGTCGACGCTGAAGCTTTCTTT	CASSRRQVDAEAFF
.	.	TRBV19	TRBJ1-5	TGTGCCAGTAGTCCCTCGAACTTCAATCAGCCCCAGCATTTT	CASSPSNFNQPQHF
TRBD1	.	TRBV7-2	TRBJ2-7	TGTGCCAGCAGCCGGCGGGACAGGGGCCGGTACGAGCAGTACTTC	CASSRRDRGRYEQYF
.	.	TRBV11-2	TRBJ2-3	TGTGCCAGCAGCTCACCATTCGCTACGGGGATCACAGATACGCAGTATTTT	CASSSPFATGITDTQYF
TRBD1	.	TRBV6-5	TRBJ1-2	TGTGCCAGCAGTTACCACGGGACAGATAGCAACTATGGCTACACCTTC	CASSYHGTDSNYGYTF
TRBD1	.	TRBV5-5	TRBJ2-4	TGTGCCAGCAGCTCTTACAGGGGGCTGGAAAACATTCAGTACTTC	CASSSYRGLENIQYF
.	.	TRBV2	TRBJ2-1	TGTGCCAGCAGGCCGGGAATCAATGAGCAGTTCTTC	CASRPGINEQFF
.	.	TRBV6-5	TRBJ2-2	TGTGCCGGGCGGTTACAGGCGAACACCGGGGAGCTGTTTTTT	CAGRLQANTGELFF
TRBD1	once	TRBV6-2/TRBV6-3	TRBJ1-2	TGTGCCAGCAGTTACTCGAGCCCCCGGGACAGGGTAGGCTACACCTTC	CASSYSSPRDRVGYTF